The source of this T cell receptor (beta chain) is a study of technical replicates of blood from a few donors listed by TCRdb under 2017. For this chain, trimming is 2 bases at the V end and 3 bases at the J end, and the number of junction bases without a gene match is 5. The cysteine opens and the phenylalanine closes a CDR3 of 16 amino acids. The only DNA kept is the CDR3, 48 bases in frame from the first base. Via the germline V gene, CDR1 is MDHEN and CDR2 SYDVKM. Libraries were prepared through the immunoSEQ multiplex PCR assay. TCRdb carries this immuneACCESS record with in-frame sequences only. Its versions omit some clonotypes, under half of them owing to an unresolved V gene in the studies checked, with the rest unexplained. Present in this sample are tens of thousands of clones, nearly 96% of which were seen just once. In total, the top ten clones hold approximately 0.4% of the sample. Worth noting for this clone: Its specific antigen is unknown. No base-level quality is on record; no much larger clone is a single base apart.

Material: T cells isolated from PBMCs. The TCR sequence derives from a human donor in good health. The receptor chain draws on TRBV28 and TRBJ1-2, and TRBD1 matches 11 of the central bases. The DNA sequence is as follows: TGTGCCAGCAGTTTACCGAGGACAGGGGGCTACTATGGCTACACCTTC. This yields the protein CASSLPRTGGYYGYTF.